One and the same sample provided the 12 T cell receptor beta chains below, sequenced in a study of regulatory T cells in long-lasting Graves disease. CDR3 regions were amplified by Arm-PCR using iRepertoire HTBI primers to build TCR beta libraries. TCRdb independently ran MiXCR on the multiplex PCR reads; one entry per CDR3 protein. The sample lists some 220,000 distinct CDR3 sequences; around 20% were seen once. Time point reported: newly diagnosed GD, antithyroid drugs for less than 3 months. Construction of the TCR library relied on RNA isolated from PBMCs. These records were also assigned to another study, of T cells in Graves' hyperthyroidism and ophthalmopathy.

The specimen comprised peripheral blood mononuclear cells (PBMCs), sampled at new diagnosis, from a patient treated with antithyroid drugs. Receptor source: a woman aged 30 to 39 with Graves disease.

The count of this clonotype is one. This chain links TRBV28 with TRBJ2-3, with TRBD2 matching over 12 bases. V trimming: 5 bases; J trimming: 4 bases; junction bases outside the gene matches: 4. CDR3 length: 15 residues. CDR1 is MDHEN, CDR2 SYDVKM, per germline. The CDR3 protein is CASSELAGGSDTQYF. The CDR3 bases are TGTGCCAGCAGTGAACTAGCGGGAGGTTCAGATACGCAGTATTTT.

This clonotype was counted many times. In DNA, the CDR3 is TGTGCCAGCAGCCAGAGGGACAGGGAAGGGCAGTACTTC. Translating it yields CASSQRDREGQYF. This chain uses TRBV3-1 with TRBJ2-7; 9 bases align to TRBD1. The CDR3 spans 13 residues. With 3 bases clipped from V and 9 bases from J, the junction kept 6 bases outside the gene matches. The germline V gene encodes CDR1 LGHDT and CDR2 YNNKEL (reference sequence).

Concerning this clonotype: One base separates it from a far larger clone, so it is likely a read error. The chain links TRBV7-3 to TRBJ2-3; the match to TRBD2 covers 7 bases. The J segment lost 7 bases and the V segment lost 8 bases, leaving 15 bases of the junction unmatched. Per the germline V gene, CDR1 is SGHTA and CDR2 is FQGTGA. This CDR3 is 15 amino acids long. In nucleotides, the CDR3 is TGTGCCAGCGCCTGGGGAGGGTCTTTGGCAAATACGCAGTATTTT. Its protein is CASAWGGSLANTQYF.

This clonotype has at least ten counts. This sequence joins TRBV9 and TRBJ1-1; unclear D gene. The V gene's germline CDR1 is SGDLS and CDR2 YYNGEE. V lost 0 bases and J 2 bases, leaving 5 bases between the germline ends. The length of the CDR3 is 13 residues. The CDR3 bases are TGTGCCAGCAGCGTAGGGTTCAACACTGAAGCTTTCTTT. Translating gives CASSVGFNTEAFF.

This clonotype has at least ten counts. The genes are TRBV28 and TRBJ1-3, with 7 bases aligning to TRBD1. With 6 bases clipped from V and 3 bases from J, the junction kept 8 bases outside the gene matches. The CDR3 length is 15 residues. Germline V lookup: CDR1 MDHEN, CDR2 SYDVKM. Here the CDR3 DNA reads TGTGCCAGCAGGTCACAGGGGCAGGGTGGAAACACCATATATTTT. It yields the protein CASRSQGQGGNTIYF.

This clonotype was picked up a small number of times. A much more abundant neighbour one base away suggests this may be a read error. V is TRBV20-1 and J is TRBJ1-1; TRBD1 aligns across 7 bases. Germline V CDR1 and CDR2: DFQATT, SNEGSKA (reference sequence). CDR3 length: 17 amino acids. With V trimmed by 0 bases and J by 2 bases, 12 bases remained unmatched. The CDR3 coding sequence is TGCAGTGCTAGAGATCTCCGACAGGGCCTCATCAACACTGAAGCTTTCTTT. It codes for CSARDLRQGLINTEAFF.

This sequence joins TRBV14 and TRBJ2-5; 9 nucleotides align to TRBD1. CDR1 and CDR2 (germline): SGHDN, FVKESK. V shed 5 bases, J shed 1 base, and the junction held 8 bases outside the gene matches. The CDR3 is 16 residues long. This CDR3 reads CASSSRGTGTQETQYF. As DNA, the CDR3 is TGTGCCAGCAGCTCCCGGGGGACAGGGACCCAAGAGACCCAGTACTTC.

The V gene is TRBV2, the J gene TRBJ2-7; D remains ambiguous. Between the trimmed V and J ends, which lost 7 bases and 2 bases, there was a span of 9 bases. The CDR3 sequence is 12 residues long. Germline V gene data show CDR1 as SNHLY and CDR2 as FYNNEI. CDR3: CASKERAYEQYF. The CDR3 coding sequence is TGTGCCAGCAAAGAAAGGGCCTACGAGCAGTACTTC.

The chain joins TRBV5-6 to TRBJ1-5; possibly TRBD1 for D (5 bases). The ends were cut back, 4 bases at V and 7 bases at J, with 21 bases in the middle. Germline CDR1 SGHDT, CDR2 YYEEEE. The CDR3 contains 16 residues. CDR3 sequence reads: CASSRIGRGAPQPQHF. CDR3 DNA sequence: TGTGCCAGCAGCAGGATCGGACGAGGGGCGCCCCAGCCCCAGCATTTT.

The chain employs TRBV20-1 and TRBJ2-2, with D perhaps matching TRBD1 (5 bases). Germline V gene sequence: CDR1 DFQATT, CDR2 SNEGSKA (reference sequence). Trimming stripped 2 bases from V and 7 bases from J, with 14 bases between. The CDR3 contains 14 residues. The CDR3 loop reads CSARSWTSDGELFF. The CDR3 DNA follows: TGCAGTGCTAGAAGCTGGACATCGGACGGGGAGCTGTTTTTT.

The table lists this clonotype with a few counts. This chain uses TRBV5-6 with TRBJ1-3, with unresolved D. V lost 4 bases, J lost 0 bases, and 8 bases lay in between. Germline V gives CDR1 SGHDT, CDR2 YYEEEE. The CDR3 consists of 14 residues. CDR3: CASSPESSGNTIYF. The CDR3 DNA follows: TGTGCCAGCAGCCCTGAGAGCTCTGGAAACACCATATATTTT.

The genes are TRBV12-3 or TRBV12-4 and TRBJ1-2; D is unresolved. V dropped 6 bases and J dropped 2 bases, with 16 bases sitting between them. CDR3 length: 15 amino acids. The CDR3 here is CASSLLGLGNYGYTF. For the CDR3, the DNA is TGTGCCAGCAGCCTCCTCGGACTGGGGAACTATGGCTACACCTTC.